The rows below give T cell receptor beta chains drawn from one sample of a study of blood T cell repertoires in COVID-19. The data were produced by immunoSEQ multiplex PCR, yet TCRdb's version contains in-frame clones alone and is incomplete. The sample yields around 94,000 clones, 85% to 90% seen once. The sample consisted of peripheral blood. All receptors come from a man aged 50 to 60 with active or convalescent COVID-19. Each CDR3 is given with its conserved first and last residue. The D gene is left open where the match is weak. Some rows have no size entry. The others give once, few or many, or a class for an expanded clone.

v_gene	j_gene	abundance	d_gene	CDR3aa	CDR3nt
TRBV7-2	TRBJ2-2	once	NA	CASSLSTGELFF	TGTGCCAGCAGCTTGAGTACCGGGGAGCTGTTTTTT
TRBV7-8	TRBJ1-1	once	TRBD1	CASSFGWDRVNTEAFF	TGTGCCAGCAGCTTTGGGTGGGACAGGGTGAACACTGAAGCTTTCTTT
TRBV6-1	TRBJ1-6	NA	NA	CASSEEEVNSPLHF	TGTGCCAGCAGTGAAGAAGAGGTGAATTCACCCCTCCACTTT
TRBV11-2	TRBJ1-1	NA	NA	CASSSQIPDTEAFF	TGTGCCAGCAGTTCCCAGATACCAGACACTGAAGCTTTCTTT
TRBV24-1	TRBJ2-3	NA	TRBD2	CATSDSRTSGGTIDTQYF	TGTGCCACCAGTGATTCCAGGACTAGCGGGGGGACTATAGATACGCAGTATTTT
TRBV2	TRBJ2-5	NA	TRBD2	CASSSSGGAGETQYF	TGTGCCAGCAGTTCTAGCGGGGGGGCCGGGGAGACCCAGTACTTC
TRBV7-2	TRBJ2-1	NA	TRBD2	CASSPRASGGWGNEQFF	TGTGCCAGCAGCCCCCGGGCTAGCGGGGGCTGGGGGAATGAGCAGTTCTTC
TRBV14	TRBJ1-6	NA	NA	CASSHGRRPPEPPLHF	TGTGCCAGCAGCCATGGGAGACGTCCCCCAGAGCCTCCCCTCCACTTT
TRBV6-5	TRBJ2-1	once	NA	CASSSPSSYNEQFF	TGTGCCAGCAGTTCCCCTAGCTCCTACAATGAGCAGTTCTTC
TRBV19	TRBJ1-2	NA	TRBD1	CASKTDYRGLDGYTF	TGTGCCAGTAAAACAGATTACAGGGGGCTGGATGGCTACACCTTC
TRBV5-1	TRBJ2-4	NA	TRBD1	CASSEDRGRGKNIQYF	TGCGCCAGCAGCGAGGACAGGGGGCGAGGCAAAAACATTCAGTACTTC
TRBV5-6	TRBJ1-2	NA	NA	CASSFGEGSTGYTF	TGTGCCAGCAGCTTTGGGGAGGGCTCGACTGGCTACACCTTC
TRBV6-6	TRBJ2-2	once	TRBD1	CASRPPGGPGELFF	TGTGCCAGCAGGCCCCCAGGGGGCCCCGGGGAGCTGTTTTTT
TRBV7-2	TRBJ2-2	NA	NA	CASSLAGGNGELFF	TGTGCCAGCAGCTTAGCAGGCGGGAACGGGGAGCTGTTTTTT
TRBV9	TRBJ2-7	NA	TRBD1	CASSGPGQGALQYF	TGTGCCAGCAGCGGTCCGGGACAGGGGGCGTTGCAGTACTTC
TRBV25-1	TRBJ2-4	NA	TRBD2	CASSESTSVVKNIQYF	TGTGCCAGCAGTGAATCGACTAGCGTTGTCAAAAACATTCAGTACTTC
TRBV11-2	TRBJ2-7	NA	NA	CASSLAATDEQYF	TGTGCCAGCAGCTTAGCTGCTACCGACGAGCAGTACTTC
TRBV24-1	TRBJ2-5	NA	TRBD1	CATSDPGGGETQYF	TGTGCCACCAGTGATCCAGGGGGCGGGGAGACCCAGTACTTC
TRBV7-2	TRBJ2-2	NA	NA	CASSLGGLNTGELFF	TGTGCCAGCAGCTTGGGGGGTTTGAACACCGGGGAGCTGTTTTTT
TRBV6-4	TRBJ2-4	NA	TRBD1	CARGDRLRGKNIQYF	TGTGCCAGGGGGGACAGACTTCGGGGCAAAAACATTCAGTACTTC
TRBV4-1	TRBJ1-2	once	NA	CASSQDSSGGYGYTF	TGCGCCAGCAGCCAAGACAGTTCGGGGGGCTATGGCTACACCTTC
TRBV10-2	TRBJ2-2	NA	TRBD2	CASRGLAGDSTNTGELFF	TGCGCCAGCAGGGGACTAGCGGGGGACTCCACGAACACCGGGGAGCTGTTTTTT
TRBV11-2	TRBJ1-4	few	NA	CASSLGSGVTNEKLFF	TGTGCCAGCAGCTTGGGGTCAGGGGTAACTAATGAAAAACTGTTTTTT
TRBV10-1	TRBJ2-2	few	NA	CASSELDSPNTGELFF	TGCGCCAGCAGTGAACTCGACAGCCCGAACACCGGGGAGCTGTTTTTT
TRBV3-1/TRBV3-2	TRBJ2-2	NA	NA	CASSQDLGRGELFF	TGTGCCAGCAGCCAAGATCTCGGTCGCGGGGAGCTGTTTTTT
TRBV2	TRBJ2-5	NA	NA	CASSERLLETQYF	TGTGCCAGCAGTGAACGACTTCTTGAGACCCAGTACTTC
TRBV18	TRBJ1-1	NA	TRBD1	CASSQRTGTNTEAFF	TGTGCCAGCTCACAACGGACAGGGACGAACACTGAAGCTTTCTTT
TRBV10-3	TRBJ1-1	NA	NA	CAIRLGQNTEAFF	TGTGCCATCAGACTAGGGCAGAACACTGAAGCTTTCTTT